A single sample gave rise to the 21 T cell receptor beta chains below, sequenced in a study of shared clonotypes between healthy human individuals. Here immunoSEQ multiplex PCR was the method, and the copy in TCRdb shows in-frame clones only, minus some. This table has some 2 million clones, approximately 94% appearing once. Naivety among CD8 cells was defined by CD45RO negativity and positive CCR7 selection, thereby excluding terminally differentiated effector memory CD45RA+ cells. Source material: naive CD8+ T cells sorted from blood. The origin of the receptors is a man aged 18 to 29 in good health.

The chain links TRBV4-3 to TRBJ2-2; unclear D gene. Germline V CDR1 and CDR2: LGHNA, YSLEER. Trimming removed 2 bases at V and 1 base at J, with 2 bases between. The CDR3 spans 13 residues. CDR3 in DNA: TGCGCCAGCAGCCAACGGAACACCGGGGAGCTGTTTTTT. Protein sequence: CASSQRNTGELFF.

The CDR3 region has the DNA TGTGCCAGCAGCCCAGTACTCGGTGGGACTGAAGCTTTCTTT. Protein product: CASSPVLGGTEAFF. The V gene is TRBV7-9, the J gene TRBJ1-1; D is ambiguous. This CDR3 comprises 14 residues. V was trimmed by 5 bases and J by 5 bases, leaving 15 bases between them. Germline loops: CDR1 SEHNR, CDR2 FQNEAQ (reference sequence).

This sequence joins TRBV7-6 and TRBJ2-3; D gene ambiguous. Per the germline V gene, CDR1 is SGHVS and CDR2 is FNYEAQ. CDR3 length: 13 residues. V was shortened by 3 bases and J by 1 base, with 5 bases between the two germline ends. In DNA form, the CDR3 reads TGTGCCAGCAGCTTTCTAGGCACAGATACGCAGTATTTT. Its translation: CASSFLGTDTQYF.

The chain has TRBV11-2 and TRBJ2-5; tentative D call: TRBD1 (6 bases). Trimming removed 5 bases from V and 5 bases from J, with 21 bases in between. This CDR3 spans 16 amino acids. Germline loops: CDR1 SGHAT, CDR2 FQNNGV. The CDR3 coding sequence is TGTGCCAGCAGCCCCCACTCGTGGGGGCGCAAGGAGACCCAGTACTTC. Its translation: CASSPHSWGRKETQYF.

To note about this clone: Other nucleotide sequences in the sample specify the same CDR3. The chain joins TRBV28 to TRBJ2-2; 7 bases are shared with TRBD1. Germline assignment: CDR1 MDHEN and CDR2 SYDVKM. This CDR3 comprises 14 residues. The J segment lost 5 bases and the V segment lost 6 bases, leaving 6 bases of the junction unmatched. The CDR3 nucleotides read TGTGCCAGCAGCCCTACAGGGGAAACCGGGGAGCTGTTTTTT. Its translation is CASSPTGETGELFF.

V is TRBV6-5 and J is TRBJ2-6; a weak D match, TRBD1 (5 bases). Trimming removed 5 bases at V and 0 bases at J, with 8 bases between. The CDR3 loop spans 15 amino acids. Looked up from germline, CDR1 is MNHEY and CDR2 is SVGAGI. This CDR3 reads CASSPGHSGANVLTF. CDR3 DNA sequence: TGTGCCAGCAGTCCCGGACACTCTGGGGCCAACGTCCTGACTTTC.

This clone was observed once. This rearrangement joins TRBV13 to TRBJ2-2, with D uncertain. Trimming left V 5 bases short and J 5 bases short, with 9 bases between. The CDR3 is made up of 13 amino acids. Germline CDR1 reads PRHDT; CDR2 reads FYEKMQ (reference sequence). The chain's CDR3 is CASSTSDTGELFF. DNA for the CDR3: TGTGCCAGCAGCACAAGCGATACCGGGGAGCTGTTTTTT.

The chain combines TRBV5-1 with TRBJ2-3; D is ambiguous. The length of the CDR3 is 15 residues. Germline V gives CDR1 SGHRS, CDR2 YFSETQ. The V and J ends lost 0 bases and 0 bases respectively, with 8 bases between them. CDR3 region: CASSLVSPSTDTQYF. The DNA of the CDR3 is TGCGCCAGCAGCTTGGTGTCTCCTAGCACAGATACGCAGTATTTT.

The chain has TRBV6-1 and TRBJ2-7; D is perhaps TRBD2 (6 bases). With 1 base removed from V and 3 bases from J, the gap between germline ends came to 10 bases. The germline gives CDR1 MNHNS, CDR2 SASEGT. This CDR3 contains 14 residues. The CDR3 nucleotides are TGTGCCAGCAGTGAAGTCGCTAGCGTCTACGAGCAGTACTTC. It translates to CASSEVASVYEQYF.

The V and J genes are TRBV27 and TRBJ1-6; D may be TRBD1 (6 bases). The CDR3 runs 19 residues. Germline CDR1 and CDR2: MNHEY and SMNVEV (reference sequence). V was shortened by 0 bases and J by 7 bases, with 22 bases between the two germline ends. The CDR3 is CASSLSSVRPGELNSPLHF. The CDR3, as DNA: TGTGCCAGCAGTTTATCGAGCGTAAGGCCAGGGGAACTCAATTCACCCCTCCACTTT.

This chain links TRBV30 with TRBJ2-7, with 11 bases aligning to TRBD2. Trimming cost V 0 bases and J 2 bases; bases outside gene matches: 0. CDR1 and CDR2 (germline): GTSNPN, SVGIG (reference sequence). The CDR3 runs 14 residues. The CDR3 DNA sequence: TGTGCCTGGAGTGTGACTAGCGGGACCTACGAGCAGTACTTC. Residues: CAWSVTSGTYEQYF.

Details on this clone: Other DNA sequences in this sample translate to the same CDR3. This sequence joins TRBV4-3 and TRBJ2-7; TRBD2 is a possible D gene (5 bases). CDR3 length: 14 residues. The V end lost 1 base, the J end lost 2 bases, and 9 bases lay between the germline ends. Germline V CDR1 and CDR2: LGHNA, YSLEER. The CDR3 is CASSQVEGAYEQYF. DNA for the CDR3: TGCGCCAGCAGCCAAGTTGAGGGAGCCTACGAGCAGTACTTC.

The CDR3 loop is CASSSPGQVGYTF. The CDR3 nucleotides are TGTGCCAGCAGTTCCCCGGGACAGGTTGGCTACACCTTC. The V and J genes are TRBV6-5 and TRBJ1-2; 8 bases agree with TRBD1. Germline assignment: CDR1 MNHEY and CDR2 SVGAGI. CDR3 length: 13 residues. V lost 4 bases to trimming and J lost 7 bases; unmatched junction nucleotides: 5.

The gene calls are TRBV7-2 and TRBJ1-5; no clear D. Germline V lookup: CDR1 SGHTA, CDR2 FQGNSA. The CDR3 has 13 amino acids. With 1 base removed from V and 4 bases from J, the gap between germline ends came to 5 bases. The CDR3 reads CASSLDDNQPQHF. In nucleotides, the CDR3 is TGTGCCAGCAGCTTAGACGATAATCAGCCCCAGCATTTT.

This chain connects TRBV30 to TRBJ1-5, with unresolved D. V was trimmed by 5 bases and J by 7 bases, leaving 15 bases between them. Germline CDR1 and CDR2: GTSNPN and SVGIG (reference sequence). CDR3 length: 13 amino acids. As DNA, the CDR3 is TGTGCCTGGGAGGATAATACGGGACAGCCCCAGCATTTT. This gives the protein CAWEDNTGQPQHF.

V usage is TRBV7-8 and J usage is TRBJ2-7; possibly TRBD1 or TRBD2 for D (5 bases each). The CDR3 is 15 residues long. The germline CDR1 and CDR2 sequences are SGHVS and FQNEAQ. The V and J ends lost 4 bases and 0 bases respectively, with 13 bases between them. The CDR3 loop reads CASSSGPQSSYEQYF. In nucleotides, the CDR3 is TGTGCCAGCAGCTCGGGACCGCAGAGCTCCTACGAGCAGTACTTC.

This clone has only one observation. V and J are TRBV11-2 and TRBJ2-6; 7 bases match TRBD2. The CDR3 has 16 amino acids. Per the germline V gene, CDR1 is SGHAT and CDR2 is FQNNGV. V trimming: 5 bases; J trimming: 2 bases; junction bases outside the gene matches: 6. The CDR3 DNA follows: TGTGCCAGCAGCCCTACGGGAGGCGCTGGGGCCAACGTCCTGACTTTC. Its protein product is CASSPTGGAGANVLTF.

The CDR3 DNA follows: TGTGCCAGCAGCTTGGAGGACGAGCAGTACTTC. This translates into CASSLEDEQYF. This chain connects TRBV5-8 to TRBJ2-7; D uncertain. Trimming pared 0 bases from V and 5 bases from J, leaving 3 bases between. The CDR3 has 11 amino acids. Germline CDR1 SGHTS, CDR2 YDEGEE.

V is TRBV4-3 and J is TRBJ2-2, with TRBD2 identical over 9 bases. This CDR3 has 17 residues. The germline V gene encodes CDR1 LGHNA and CDR2 YSLEER. V lost 2 bases and J lost 4; bases outside the gene matches: 8. The CDR3: CASSQSLAGVLTGELFF. In DNA form, the CDR3 reads TGCGCCAGCAGCCAATCCTTAGCGGGAGTCCTCACCGGGGAGCTGTTTTTT.

The V gene is TRBV2, the J gene TRBJ2-7; 7 nucleotides line up with TRBD1. V lost 8 bases and J lost 2; bases outside the gene matches: 3. The CDR3 is 12 amino acids. In germline, CDR1 is SNHLY, CDR2 FYNNEI. CDR3 coding DNA: TGTGCCAGCGAAGGGACAGCCTACGAGCAGTACTTC. Translated, it gives CASEGTAYEQYF.

The chain couples TRBV27 to TRBJ2-7, with 7 nucleotides matching TRBD2. Germline lookup yields CDR1 MNHEY and CDR2 SMNVEV (reference sequence). The trim removed 0 bases at V and 3 bases at J, leaving 5 bases unmatched. There are 15 residues in the CDR3. This CDR3 is CASSLSNGDYYEQYF. In DNA, the CDR3 is TGTGCCAGCAGTTTATCGAACGGGGACTACTACGAGCAGTACTTC.